One and the same sample provided the 12 T cell receptor beta chains below, sequenced in a study of blood T cell repertoires in COVID-19. The table came from immunoSEQ multiplex PCR; TCRdb's copy has only in-frame clones and leaves some out. The sample has around 320,000 clones, under 90% seen once. The source material was PBMCs or T cells enriched from blood (not recorded which). The receptors derive from a woman aged 50 to 60 who had been exposed to COVID-19.

This clone was picked up a small number of times. This chain links TRBV4-1 with TRBJ1-4; 10 bases agree with TRBD1. The CDR3 is 15 residues long. Germline V lookup: CDR1 MGHRA, CDR2 YSYEKL. V was pared by 4 bases and J by 6 bases, with 5 bases of the junction left unmatched. The CDR3 spells CASSPTGTGDEKLFF. CDR3 DNA: TGCGCCAGCAGCCCAACCGGGACAGGGGATGAAAAACTGTTTTTT.

This sequence joins TRBV9 and TRBJ2-5; D is unclear. V shed 4 bases and J shed 6 bases, with 13 bases lying between them. Looked up from germline, CDR1 is SGDLS and CDR2 is YYNGEE. The CDR3 covers 13 residues. The CDR3 here is CASSYDDTQTQYF. The CDR3 DNA reads TGTGCCAGCAGCTATGACGACACGCAGACCCAGTACTTC.

V gene TRBV14 combines with J gene TRBJ1-2; no definite D call. The CDR3 spans 12 residues. V was clipped by 6 bases and J by 6 bases, with 11 bases between them. The germline V gene has CDR1 SGHDN and CDR2 FVKESK. The CDR3 loop is CASSRREDGYTF. CDR3 coding DNA: TGTGCCAGCAGTCGCAGAGAGGATGGCTACACCTTC.

Comment on this clone: This sample includes further DNA sequences coding for the same CDR3. V gene TRBV18 combines with J gene TRBJ1-2; D not certain. V lost 2 bases, J lost 3 bases, and 7 bases lay in between. From germline, CDR1 is KGHSH and CDR2 LQKENI. CDR3 size: 13 residues. For the CDR3, the DNA is TGTGCCAGCTCACCAAGGGAGGACTATGGCTACACCTTC. This codes for CASSPREDYGYTF. The entire variable domain, with the rest obtained from reference TRBV18 and TRBJ1-2, is as follows: NAGVMQNPRHLVRRRGQEARLRCSPMKGHSHVYWYRQLPEEGLKFMVYLQKENIIDESGMPKERFSAEFPKEGPSILRIQQVVRGDSAAYFCASSPREDYGYTFGSGTRLTVV.

The chain recombines TRBV9 with TRBJ1-2; D might be TRBD1 (6 bases). The length of the CDR3 is 14 residues. From germline, CDR1 is SGDLS and CDR2 YYNGEE. The V end was cut by 0 bases, the J end by 11 bases, with 17 bases between. The CDR3 protein is CASSVDAGVKGYTF. CDR3 DNA sequence: TGTGCCAGCAGCGTAGATGCAGGGGTAAAAGGGTACACCTTC.

The chain's CDR3 is CASSPGQGADYGYTF. CDR3 sequence (DNA): TGTGCCAGCTCACCGGGACAGGGAGCGGACTATGGCTACACCTTC. The V gene is TRBV18, the J gene TRBJ1-2, with TRBD1 matching 9 bases. CDR3 length: 15 amino acids. The J segment lost 3 bases and the V segment lost 3 bases, leaving 5 bases of the junction unmatched. CDR1 is KGHSH and CDR2 is LQKENI in the germline V gene.

The CDR3 DNA reads as TGTGCCAGTAGGAAGAAGGGGGCTGGCCAGCCCCAGCATTTT. It codes for CASRKKGAGQPQHF. This chain joins TRBV19 and TRBJ1-5; TRBD1 agrees at 7 bases. J lost 7 bases, V lost 6 bases, and 9 bases had no gene match. The CDR3 covers 14 residues. Looked up from germline, CDR1 is LNHDA and CDR2 is SQIVND (reference sequence). The full variable domain, completed using reference TRBV19 and TRBJ1-5, is DGGITQSPKYLFRKEGQNVTLSCEQNLNHDAMYWYRQDPGQGLRLIYYSQIVNDFQKGDIAEGYSVSREKKESFPLTVTSAQKNPTAFYLCASRKKGAGQPQHFGDGTRLSIL.

This clone has just a few counts. V and J are TRBV7-9 and TRBJ2-5; maybe TRBD2 (5 bases). CDR3 length: 14 residues. Per germline, CDR1 SEHNR and CDR2 FQNEAQ (reference sequence). The V and J ends lost 7 bases and 0 bases respectively, with 12 bases between them. CDR3 sequence reads: CASTPGGHQETQYF. The CDR3 bases are TGTGCCAGCACCCCAGGAGGTCACCAAGAGACCCAGTACTTC.

The rearrangement joins TRBV19 to TRBJ1-4; 7 nucleotides align to TRBD1. Germline CDR1 reads LNHDA; CDR2 reads SQIVND (reference sequence). The CDR3 totals 15 residues. J gave up 8 bases and V 7 bases, and 13 bases lay outside the gene matches. CDR3 coding DNA: TGTGCCAGTACTACAGGGGAGGTACGTCGCGAAAAACTGTTTTTT. Translation gives CASTTGEVRREKLFF.

V usage is TRBV4-1 and J usage is TRBJ1-3; D call uncertain. Germline assignment: CDR1 MGHRA and CDR2 YSYEKL. The CDR3 length is 15 residues. V was trimmed by 3 bases and J by 0 bases, leaving 9 bases between them. In nucleotides, the CDR3 is TGCGCCAGCAGCCAGCTGGACTTCTCTGGAAACACCATATATTTT. Translating it yields CASSQLDFSGNTIYF.

This chain uses TRBV3-1 (or the pseudogene TRBV3-2) with TRBJ1-6; D is perhaps TRBD1 (6 bases). V dropped 4 bases and J dropped 9 bases, with 13 bases sitting between them. The CDR3 length is 14 residues. Germline CDR1 LGHDT, CDR2 YNNKEL (reference sequence). CDR3 in DNA: TGTGCCAGCAGCCCATTCCTCAGGGGTTCACCCCTCCACTTT. This codes for CASSPFLRGSPLHF.

CDR3 nucleotides: TGTGCCAGCAGCCTCCTCGGGGAGGGATCATCTGGCTACACCTTC. Residues: CASSLLGEGSSGYTF. The genes are TRBV7-8 and TRBJ1-2; D is ambiguous. This CDR3 is 15 amino acids long. V dropped 5 bases and J dropped 7 bases, with 20 bases sitting between them. Germline assignment: CDR1 SGHVS and CDR2 FQNEAQ.